Listed below are T cell receptor beta chains from one sample, sequenced in a study of cytomegalovirus exposure and HLA in healthy donors. Assay used: immunoSEQ multiplex PCR; TCRdb lists only in-frame clones, some missing. The table shows approximately 120,000 clones, with 60% to 80% occurring only once. The sample taken for sequencing was PBMCs. Receptor source: a woman between 45 and 65 years old in good health and CMV-seronegative. CDR3s leave out the opening cysteine and the closing phenylalanine or tryptophan. D genes are given only for firm matches. Size values are once, few and many counts, or a class for expanded clones, and some rows have none.

clone_size,v_call,j_call,d_call,cdr3_aa
once,TRBV5-1,TRBJ2-7,NA,ASSLLEEQY
NA,TRBV5-1,TRBJ2-2,NA,ASSLQGEVGTGELF
NA,TRBV6-5,TRBJ2-3,NA,ASSYSGGDTDTQY
NA,TRBV11-3,TRBJ2-1,TRBD2,ATAIAGGSEQF
few,TRBV28,TRBJ2-2,NA,ASRGGPGTGELF
few,TRBV6-4,TRBJ2-7,TRBD2,ASSHPGGGKLYEQY
NA,TRBV21-1,TRBJ2-1,NA,ASSTTQGVSYNEQF
NA,TRBV11-2,TRBJ2-7,TRBD1,ASSLARTGPYEQY
NA,TRBV30,TRBJ2-7,NA,AWRRTLYEQY
NA,TRBV27,TRBJ2-7,TRBD2,ASSLFIVGRAYEQY
NA,TRBV4-1,TRBJ2-3,NA,ASSPSASYTQY
NA,TRBV9,TRBJ2-3,TRBD2,ASSLRGSGTTDTQY
once,TRBV28,TRBJ2-2,TRBD1,ASSPGQGLGGELF
few,TRBV19,TRBJ2-5,NA,ASSAGGETQY
NA,TRBV10-3,TRBJ2-2,NA,AIRPRGSRTGELF
once,TRBV4-3,TRBJ2-1,TRBD2,ASSLTSGRSNEQF
NA,TRBV11-3,TRBJ2-3,TRBD2,ASSPGSGGLTDTQY
NA,TRBV27,TRBJ1-2,NA,ASSDLWSEKYYGYT
many,TRBV28,TRBJ1-2,TRBD1,ASTRGGSFLGGYT
NA,TRBV7-9,TRBJ1-1,TRBD1,ASSRRPGTGGLTEAF
NA,TRBV28,TRBJ2-1,TRBD2,ASSHLAGSYNEQF
few,TRBV10-3,TRBJ1-1,TRBD1,AIKPSGGVGTEAF
NA,TRBV19,TRBJ2-7,NA,ASSMTTSFQQY
NA,TRBV7-6,TRBJ2-7,NA,ASSLAERENYEQY
NA,TRBV7-2,TRBJ2-3,NA,ASSLVVGRAQGDTQY
NA,TRBV28,TRBJ1-6,NA,ASSPGFNSPLH
few,TRBV6-1,TRBJ2-7,TRBD2,ASSEPGYRTSARYEQY
NA,TRBV2,TRBJ1-5,NA,ASGESTEQPQH
NA,TRBV6-4,TRBJ2-7,TRBD1,AIPSPGTGTHEQY
NA,TRBV6-1,TRBJ2-1,TRBD2,ASMRTSGSSEQF
NA,TRBV7-2,TRBJ2-7,NA,ASSLAPYEQY
once,TRBV30,TRBJ1-4,NA,AWSVGEGKLF
NA,TRBV11-2,TRBJ1-1,NA,ASSLVLNTEAF
few,TRBV6-1,TRBJ2-4,NA,ASSEYPRQPRLDIQY
NA,TRBV27,TRBJ1-5,NA,ASSPVGAGQPQH
few,TRBV10-3,TRBJ2-5,NA,AISDGGLNQETQY